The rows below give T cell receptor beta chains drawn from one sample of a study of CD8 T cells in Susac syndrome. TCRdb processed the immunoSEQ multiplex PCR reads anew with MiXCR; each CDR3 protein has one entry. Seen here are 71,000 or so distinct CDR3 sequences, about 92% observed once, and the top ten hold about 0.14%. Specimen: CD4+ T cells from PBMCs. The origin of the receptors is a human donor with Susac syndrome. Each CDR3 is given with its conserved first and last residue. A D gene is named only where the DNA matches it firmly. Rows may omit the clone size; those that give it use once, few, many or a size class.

CASYPQNGRLSSGANVLTF,TGTGCCAGCTACCCCCAAAACGGCAGATTAAGCTCTGGGGCCAACGTCCTGACTTTC,TRBJ2-6,NA,NA,TRBV7-9
CSVDSGGQETQYF,TGCAGCGTTGACTCGGGGGGGCAAGAGACCCAGTACTTC,TRBJ2-5,NA,TRBD2,TRBV29-1
CARGTSGGADTQYF,TGTGCCAGAGGGACTAGCGGGGGGGCAGATACGCAGTATTTT,TRBJ2-3,NA,TRBD2,TRBV2
CASSPYGTSGEGTQYF,TGTGCCAGTAGTCCATACGGGACTAGCGGGGAAGGGACCCAGTACTTC,TRBJ2-5,NA,TRBD2,TRBV19
CASSYVFRDEQFF,TGTGCCAGCAGTTACGTCTTTCGGGACGAGCAGTTCTTC,TRBJ2-1,NA,NA,TRBV6-2/TRBV6-3
CASSYPGHWSSGANVLTF,TGTGCCAGCAGCTACCCGGGACACTGGAGCTCTGGGGCCAACGTCCTGACTTTC,TRBJ2-6,NA,NA,TRBV7-9
CASSEDPGETQYF,TGTGCCAGCAGTGAAGACCCCGGGGAGACCCAGTACTTC,TRBJ2-5,NA,NA,TRBV6-1
CASRDRGRETQYF,TGTGCCAGCAGAGACAGGGGGCGGGAGACCCAGTACTTC,TRBJ2-5,NA,TRBD1,TRBV7-3
CASSQGAQDEQYF,TGTGCCAGCTCCCAGGGGGCGCAGGACGAGCAGTACTTC,TRBJ2-7,NA,TRBD1,TRBV18
CASSLAGGYEQFF,TGCGCCAGCAGCTTGGCCGGGGGATATGAGCAGTTCTTC,TRBJ2-1,NA,NA,TRBV5-1
CASSLSANTEAFF,TGTGCCAGCAGCCTTAGTGCGAACACTGAAGCTTTCTTT,TRBJ1-1,NA,NA,TRBV12-3/TRBV12-4
CSVEASGLRQETQYF,TGCAGCGTTGAAGCCAGTGGACTACGGCAAGAGACCCAGTACTTC,TRBJ2-5,once,NA,TRBV29-1
CASSTGLAGAGTDTQYF,TGTGCCAGCAGCACGGGACTAGCGGGAGCCGGCACAGATACGCAGTATTTT,TRBJ2-3,once,TRBD2,TRBV7-2
CASSPTLGLAGTTDTQYF,TGTGCCAGCAGCCCGACCCTGGGACTAGCGGGGACAACAGATACGCAGTATTTT,TRBJ2-3,NA,TRBD2,TRBV28
CASSTRTGERHEQYF,TGTGCCAGCAGCACCCGGACAGGGGAGCGGCACGAGCAGTACTTC,TRBJ2-7,NA,TRBD1,TRBV7-2
CASSLQEVMGHYGYTF,TGTGCCAGCAGCCTCCAAGAGGTTATGGGTCACTATGGCTACACCTTC,TRBJ1-2,NA,NA,TRBV3-1
CASSHRGLGYTF,TGTGCCAGCAGTCACAGGGGGCTTGGCTACACCTTC,TRBJ1-2,NA,TRBD1,TRBV3-1
CASSYSGRGLPQHF,TGTGCCAGCAGTTACTCCGGCAGGGGGCTGCCCCAGCATTTT,TRBJ1-5,NA,TRBD1,TRBV6-2/TRBV6-3
CASSVSGQHNSPLHF,TGTGCCAGCAGCGTATCGGGACAACATAATTCACCCCTCCACTTT,TRBJ1-6,NA,NA,TRBV9
CASSGKTKTDTQYF,TGTGCCAGCAGTGGGAAAACCAAGACAGATACGCAGTATTTT,TRBJ2-3,NA,NA,TRBV2
CASSSRDRGPWGQPQHF,TGTGCCAGCAGTTCCCGGGACAGGGGGCCTTGGGGTCAGCCCCAGCATTTT,TRBJ1-5,once,TRBD1,TRBV6-2/TRBV6-3
CASSRGLGKGYTF,TGTGCCAGCTCACGCGGATTGGGAAAAGGCTACACCTTC,TRBJ1-2,NA,NA,TRBV18
CASSWDLSNQPQHF,TGTGCCAGCAGCTGGGACTTGAGCAATCAGCCCCAGCATTTT,TRBJ1-5,NA,NA,TRBV7-9
CASSPTGANVLTF,TGTGCCAGCTCACCAACTGGGGCCAACGTCCTGACTTTC,TRBJ2-6,NA,NA,TRBV18
CASGLGRGWEDSYNEQFF,TGTGCTAGTGGTTTGGGAAGGGGCTGGGAGGACTCCTACAATGAGCAGTTCTTC,TRBJ2-1,NA,NA,TRBV12-5
CASARDRGDSEQYF,TGTGCCAGCGCCCGGGACAGGGGGGACTCCGAGCAGTACTTC,TRBJ2-7,NA,TRBD1,TRBV27
CAWGPYEQYF,TGTGCCTGGGGGCCCTACGAGCAGTACTTC,TRBJ2-7,NA,NA,TRBV30
CSARDGGGASTDTQYF,TGCAGTGCTAGAGATGGGGGCGGGGCTAGCACAGATACGCAGTATTTT,TRBJ2-3,NA,NA,TRBV20-1
CASSHRTGSPSGANVLTF,TGTGCCAGCTCACACAGGACAGGGTCCCCCTCTGGGGCCAACGTCCTGACTTTC,TRBJ2-6,NA,TRBD1,TRBV18
CASSQEGDTGELFF,TGCGCCAGCAGCCAAGAGGGGGACACCGGGGAGCTGTTTTTT,TRBJ2-2,NA,NA,TRBV4-3
CASSSGRLAKNIQYF,TGTGCCAGCAGTTCAGGACGATTGGCCAAAAACATTCAGTACTTC,TRBJ2-4,NA,NA,TRBV27
CASSVRDRGGEQYF,TGCGCCAGCAGCGTCCGGGACAGGGGAGGTGAGCAGTACTTC,TRBJ2-7,few,TRBD1,TRBV5-1
CASRETGGYGYTF,TGTGCCAGCAGAGAGACAGGGGGCTATGGCTACACCTTC,TRBJ1-2,NA,TRBD1,TRBV6-6
CASSSAGQGFGTGELFF,TGTGCCAGCAGCTCCGCGGGACAGGGATTCGGCACCGGGGAGCTGTTTTTT,TRBJ2-2,NA,TRBD1,TRBV6-1
CASSGTGTTYNSPLHF,TGTGCCAGCAGCGGTACCGGGACAACATATAATTCACCCCTCCACTTT,TRBJ1-6,NA,NA,TRBV5-4
CASSQSWRGPKTEAFF,TGTGCCAGCAGCCAGTCATGGAGGGGGCCGAAGACTGAAGCTTTCTTT,TRBJ1-1,NA,TRBD1,TRBV3-1
CASSIGRGHQPQHF,TGTGCCAGTAGTATAGGCAGGGGGCACCAGCCCCAGCATTTT,TRBJ1-5,NA,TRBD1,TRBV19
CSAGQGALNTEAFF,TGCAGTGCCGGACAGGGGGCTCTGAACACTGAAGCTTTCTTT,TRBJ1-1,NA,TRBD1,TRBV20-1
CASSLGPNYGYTF,TGTGCCAGCAGTTTAGGACCAAACTATGGCTACACCTTC,TRBJ1-2,NA,NA,TRBV28
CASSFAGLNTEAFF,TGTGCCAGCAGTTTTGCGGGCCTGAACACTGAAGCTTTCTTT,TRBJ1-1,NA,NA,TRBV28
CASSLSGQGRKLFF,TGTGCCAGCAGTTTATCAGGACAGGGGAGAAAACTGTTTTTT,TRBJ1-4,NA,TRBD1,TRBV28
CSAEGGARETQYF,TGCAGTGCGGAGGGGGGGGCCCGAGAGACCCAGTACTTC,TRBJ2-5,NA,NA,TRBV20-1
CASSVDIRGDTQYF,TGTGCCAGCAGCGTAGACATACGGGGAGATACGCAGTATTTT,TRBJ2-3,NA,NA,TRBV9
CSAQEGSLTYEQYF,TGCAGTGCCCAGGAGGGCAGTCTTACCTACGAGCAGTACTTC,TRBJ2-7,NA,NA,TRBV20-1
CASSLTGQSSYNSPLHF,TGTGCCAGCAGTTTAACCGGACAGAGCTCCTATAATTCACCCCTCCACTTT,TRBJ1-6,NA,NA,TRBV27
CASSRTAGAGELFF,TGTGCCAGCAGCCGTACAGCTGGTGCCGGGGAGCTGTTTTTT,TRBJ2-2,NA,NA,TRBV12-3/TRBV12-4
CASSWGQHTQYF,TGTGCCAGCAGCTGGGGACAGCATACGCAGTATTTT,TRBJ2-3,NA,TRBD1,TRBV7-9
CASRGDRAANTGELFF,TGTGCCAGTAGGGGGGACAGGGCAGCGAACACCGGGGAGCTGTTTTTT,TRBJ2-2,NA,TRBD1,TRBV19
CASNSRGDTIYF,TGTGCCAGCAACTCCCGGGGAGACACCATATATTTT,TRBJ1-3,NA,NA,TRBV7-2
CSASDRDRFEQYF,TGCAGTGCTTCGGACAGGGACCGGTTCGAGCAGTACTTC,TRBJ2-7,NA,TRBD1,TRBV20-1
CAISESPPGGLQPQHF,TGTGCCATCAGTGAGTCACCACCAGGGGGATTACAGCCCCAGCATTTT,TRBJ1-5,NA,TRBD1,TRBV10-3